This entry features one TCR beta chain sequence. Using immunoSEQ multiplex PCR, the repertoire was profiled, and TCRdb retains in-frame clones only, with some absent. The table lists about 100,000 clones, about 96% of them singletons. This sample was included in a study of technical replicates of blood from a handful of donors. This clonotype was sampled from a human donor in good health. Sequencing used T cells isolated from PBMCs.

The CDR3 loop is CASIGGEGAVTEAFF. The DNA of the CDR3 is TGTGCCTCGATTGGGGGGGAAGGGGCGGTTACTGAAGCTTTCTTT. The genes are TRBV2 and TRBJ1-1; possibly TRBD1 for D (5 bases). This CDR3 is built from 15 residues. Germline CDR1 reads SNHLY; CDR2 reads FYNNEI. Trimming took 11 bases from V and 5 from J, leaving 24 bases between them.